The next 32 T cell receptor beta chains were all read from a single sample in a study of T cell repertoires in cytomegalovirus infection. TCRdb recomputed calls from the reads with MiXCR, one row per CDR3 protein. In the table there are just over 450,000 distinct CDR3 sequences, under 55% of which are singletons. Their antigen targets remain unknown. The sequencing here drew on cultured PBMCs, taken from culture after CMV antigen stimulation. The origin of the receptors is a human donor in good health (CMV status not recorded). Some clones in this sample may be carry-over from other donors' samples.

J is TRBJ1-6 and V is TRBV7-2, with 9 bases lining up with TRBD1. The CDR3 consists of 14 residues. V was pared by 4 bases and J by 10 bases, with 5 bases of the junction left unmatched. Per the germline V gene, CDR1 is SGHTA and CDR2 is FQGNSA. The CDR3 sequence: CASSSRQGGSPLHF. Written as DNA, the CDR3 is TGTGCCAGCAGCTCCAGACAGGGGGGCTCACCCCTCCACTTT.

The V call is TRBV29-1, the J call TRBJ2-1; 11 bases align to TRBD2. Per the germline V gene, CDR1 is SQVTM and CDR2 is ANQGSEA. This CDR3 is built from 15 residues. Losses at the gene ends were 1 base for V and 9 bases for J; bases not matched to a gene: 8. The CDR3 DNA reads TGCAGCGTTGAAGTCTCAACTAGCGGGGGAGGTGAGCAGTTCTTC. Translation: CSVEVSTSGGGEQFF.

The chain has TRBV6-2 or TRBV6-3 and TRBJ2-7; D unresolved. Germline values: CDR1 MNHEY, CDR2 SVGEGT. V was trimmed by 4 bases and J by 5 bases, leaving 6 bases between them. The length of the CDR3 is 11 residues. CDR3 sequence (DNA): TGTGCCAGCAGTTCAGACCACGAGCAGTACTTC. Its translation is CASSSDHEQYF.

V is TRBV24-1 and J is TRBJ2-2; D might be TRBD1 or TRBD2, each matching 5 bases. Looked up from germline, CDR1 is KGHDR and CDR2 is SFDVKD. This CDR3 has 14 residues. V was clipped by 3 bases and J by 5 bases, with 9 bases between them. DNA for the CDR3: TGTGCCACCAGTGATCCCTGGGGGACCGGGGAGCTGTTTTTT. Translation gives CATSDPWGTGELFF.

This rearrangement joins TRBV7-8 to TRBJ2-5; D gene uncertain. CDR3 size: 17 residues. V lost 6 bases to trimming and J lost 0 bases, with 20 bases between them. Germline CDR1 is SGHVS and CDR2 is FQNEAQ. CDR3: CASSFPTARPYQETQYF. CDR3 bases: TGTGCCAGCAGTTTCCCGACGGCCCGACCGTACCAAGAGACCCAGTACTTC. Drawing the rest from reference TRBV7-8 and TRBJ2-5, the complete variable domain is GAGVSQSPRYKVAKRGQDVALRCDPISGHVSLFWYQQALGQGPEFLTYFQNEAQLDKSGLPSDRFFAERPEGSVSTLKIQRTQQEDSAVYLCASSFPTARPYQETQYFGPGTRLLVL.

This clonotype was seen a handful of times. The chain uses TRBV11-2 and TRBJ2-1, with D possibly TRBD1 on 5 matching bases. This CDR3 is built from 17 residues. V was pared by 1 base and J by 0 bases, with 13 bases between. Germline V CDR1 and CDR2: SGHAT, FQNNGV. CDR3 protein: CASSLGLGANSYNEQFF. In nucleotides, the CDR3 is TGTGCCAGCAGCTTAGGGTTAGGGGCGAACTCCTACAATGAGCAGTTCTTC.

This clonotype appeared a few times. V gene TRBV6-1 combines with J gene TRBJ2-3; TRBD2 aligns across 8 bases. Germline V gene sequence: CDR1 MNHNS, CDR2 SASEGT. CDR3 length equals 14 residues. J was trimmed by 3 bases and V by 10 bases; bases with no gene match: 9. This CDR3 is CAIPDGGVTDTQYF. CDR3 bases: TGTGCCATCCCTGACGGGGGGGTGACAGATACGCAGTATTTT.

The chain joins TRBV6-1 to TRBJ1-2, with 8 positions matching TRBD1. The CDR3 sequence is 14 residues long. J lost 0 bases, V lost 6 bases, and 3 bases had no gene match. CDR1 is MNHNS, CDR2 SASEGT, per germline. CDR3 sequence reads: CASRATGANYGYTF. CDR3 coding DNA: TGTGCCAGCAGGGCGACAGGGGCTAACTATGGCTACACCTTC.

This chain links TRBV6-6 with TRBJ1-2; weak D call: TRBD1 (5 bases). This CDR3 is 15 amino acids long. Trimming left V 0 bases short and J 3 bases short, with 11 bases between. Germline V gene sequence: CDR1 MNHNY, CDR2 SVGAGI (reference sequence). The CDR3, as DNA: TGTGCCAGCAGTTACTCGATCGCACAGGACTATGGCTACACCTTC. Translating gives CASSYSIAQDYGYTF.

This clonotype was counted between two and nine times. V usage is TRBV7-2 and J usage is TRBJ2-1, with D perhaps matching TRBD2 (6 bases). This CDR3 region has 13 residues. The V end lost 5 bases, the J end lost 8 bases, and 13 bases lay between the germline ends. The germline V gene encodes CDR1 SGHTA and CDR2 FQGNSA. Here the CDR3 DNA reads TGTGCCAGCAGCCCCCGACTAGATTATGAGCAGTTCTTC. Its protein product is CASSPRLDYEQFF.

This clonotype was detected ten times or more. The chain carries TRBV7-2 and TRBJ2-3, with D perhaps being TRBD1 or TRBD2 (5 bases each). Germline V gene data show CDR1 as SGHTA and CDR2 as FQGNSA. V dropped 5 bases and J dropped 0 bases, with 24 bases sitting between them. The CDR3 has 19 amino acids. The CDR3 protein is CASSKYYKAGAASTDTQYF. For the CDR3, the DNA is TGTGCCAGCAGCAAATACTATAAGGCCGGGGCCGCGAGCACAGATACGCAGTATTTT.

This chain connects TRBV7-2 to TRBJ1-2; no reliable D call. From germline, CDR1 is SGHTA and CDR2 FQGNSA. The V gene lost 3 bases and the J gene lost 8 bases, with 7 bases spanning the gap. The CDR3 covers 11 residues. This chain's CDR3 is CASSFPQGYTF. CDR3 bases: TGTGCCAGCAGCTTCCCGCAAGGCTACACCTTC.

The V call is TRBV7-6, the J call TRBJ2-7, with 12 bases aligning to TRBD2. Unmatched junction bases numbered 4, after V lost 5 bases and J lost 2 bases. From germline, CDR1 is SGHVS and CDR2 FNYEAQ. The CDR3 totals 15 residues. CDR3 nucleotide sequence: TGTGCCAGCAGCATACTAGCGGGGGGCGCCTACGAGCAGTACTTC. Its protein product is CASSILAGGAYEQYF.

The count of this clonotype is one. The J gene is TRBJ2-2, the V gene TRBV5-5; D uncertain. V was pared by 3 bases and J by 5 bases, with 14 bases between. This CDR3 region has 15 residues. Germline CDR1 reads SGHKS; CDR2 reads YYEKEE (reference sequence). The CDR3 loop reads CASSSNTLSTGELFF. The CDR3, as DNA: TGTGCCAGCAGCTCCAACACCTTGTCAACCGGGGAGCTGTTTTTT. The entire variable domain, with the rest obtained from reference TRBV5-5 and TRBJ2-2, is as follows: DAGVTQSPTHLIKTRGQQVTLRCSPISGHKSVSWYQQVLGQGPQFIFQYYEKEERGRGNFPDRFSARQFPNYSSELNVNALLLGDSALYLCASSSNTLSTGELFFGEGSRLTVL.

The CDR3 DNA reads as TGTGCCAGTAGTACCAACTTCCTAGCGGGGGAACTCTCAAGCTCCTACAATGAGCAGTTCTTC. This sequence encodes CASSTNFLAGELSSSYNEQFF. The chain uses TRBV19 and TRBJ2-1, with TRBD2 matching 10 bases. The CDR3 has 21 amino acids. V lost 4 bases and J lost 0; bases outside the gene matches: 18. The germline gives CDR1 LNHDA, CDR2 SQIVND (reference sequence).

This sequence joins TRBV2 and TRBJ1-2; D perhaps matches TRBD1 (6 bases). V lost 6 bases and J 2 bases, leaving 13 bases between the germline ends. The CDR3 is 14 residues long. Germline CDR1 and CDR2: SNHLY and FYNNEI. The DNA for the CDR3 is TGTGCCAGCAGGGGACCCGGGACAAACTATGGCTACACCTTC. It specifies CASRGPGTNYGYTF.

V gene TRBV4-3 combines with J gene TRBJ1-1, with D tentatively TRBD1 (6 bases). The CDR3 contains 13 residues. V dropped 1 base and J dropped 9 bases, with 12 bases sitting between them. Germline loops: CDR1 LGHNA, CDR2 YSLEER. The CDR3 region is CASSQGQDWKAFF. DNA of the CDR3: TGCGCCAGCAGCCAAGGACAGGACTGGAAAGCTTTCTTT.

At least ten counts were recorded for this clonotype. This chain uses TRBV7-2 with TRBJ1-1, with no clear D. The CDR3 is made up of 13 amino acids. Germline loops: CDR1 SGHTA, CDR2 FQGNSA. V shed 5 bases and J shed 1 base, with 8 bases lying between them. CDR3 in amino acids: CASSLRQNTEAFF. The CDR3 DNA follows: TGTGCCAGCAGCCTTAGACAGAACACTGAAGCTTTCTTT.

This clonotype was seen many times. V and J are TRBV7-2 and TRBJ2-1; TRBD2 matches at 9 bases. The junction had 0 bases not matched to a gene; V was cut back by 3 bases and J by 0 bases. Germline V gives CDR1 SGHTA, CDR2 FQGNSA. The CDR3 runs 15 residues. DNA of the CDR3: TGTGCCAGCAGCTTTAGCGGGAGCTCCTACAATGAGCAGTTCTTC. This gives the protein CASSFSGSSYNEQFF.

The rearrangement links TRBV7-9 to TRBJ2-2, with D perhaps assigned TRBD1 or TRBD2 (5 bases each). Trimming shortened V by 6 bases and J by 0 bases, and 14 bases separated the two germline ends. Germline-derived CDR1 and CDR2 are SEHNR and FQNEAQ (reference sequence). The CDR3 totals 16 residues. CDR3 loop: CASRTSGAPNTGELFF. The CDR3 DNA is TGTGCCAGCAGAACCTCCGGGGCCCCGAACACCGGGGAGCTGTTTTTT.

This clonotype turned up a few times. The V gene is TRBV7-2, the J gene TRBJ2-4; 8 bases fit TRBD2. The CDR3 sequence is 14 residues long. V lost 5 bases and J lost 3; bases outside the gene matches: 3. Germline values: CDR1 SGHTA, CDR2 FQGNSA. Written as DNA, the CDR3 is TGTGCCAGCAGCCCGAGCGGGGGCAAAAACATTCAGTACTTC. Translated, it gives CASSPSGGKNIQYF.

This chain's CDR3 is CASRSDRGRNQPQHF. CDR3 in DNA: TGTGCCAGTAGGAGCGACAGGGGGCGGAATCAGCCCCAGCATTTT. The chain couples TRBV19 to TRBJ1-5; 10 bases match TRBD1. The CDR3 consists of 15 residues. Germline loops: CDR1 LNHDA, CDR2 SQIVND (reference sequence). V was pared by 6 bases and J by 4 bases, with 6 bases of the junction left unmatched.

V and J are TRBV7-9 and TRBJ2-7; D gene unclear. Germline V gene lookup returns CDR1 SEHNR and CDR2 FQNEAQ (reference sequence). Trimming left V 1 base short and J 3 bases short, with 10 bases between. The CDR3 runs 14 residues. CDR3 protein: CASSLGKGNYEQYF. CDR3 in DNA: TGTGCCAGCAGCTTAGGGAAGGGAAACTACGAGCAGTACTTC. Supplemented by reference TRBV7-9 and TRBJ2-7, the full variable domain reads DTGVSQNPRHKITKRGQNVTFRCDPISEHNRLYWYRQTLGQGPEFLTYFQNEAQLEKSRLLSDRFSAERPKGSFSTLEIQRTEQGDSAMYLCASSLGKGNYEQYFGPGTRLTVT.

CDR3 DNA sequence: TGCGCCAGCAGCCAAAGTTTACTATCCTACAATGAGCAGTTCTTC. It codes for CASSQSLLSYNEQFF. The chain links TRBV4-1 to TRBJ2-1; D gene ambiguous. V shed 2 bases and J shed 1 base, with 9 bases lying between them. This CDR3 spans 15 amino acids. Germline V gene sequence: CDR1 MGHRA, CDR2 YSYEKL.

This clonotype has more than one count but fewer than ten. The J gene is TRBJ2-3, the V gene TRBV12-5; TRBD1 or TRBD2 may be the D gene (5 bases each). Per germline, CDR1 LGHNT and CDR2 FRNRAP. The ends were cut back, 1 base at V and 0 bases at J, with 17 bases in the middle. The CDR3 has 18 residues. This CDR3 reads CASGLARDGYASTDTQYF. The CDR3 nucleotides read TGTGCTAGTGGTTTGGCTCGGGACGGGTACGCAAGCACAGATACGCAGTATTTT.

A few counts support this clonotype. This rearrangement joins TRBV6-2 or TRBV6-3 to TRBJ1-4; D is undetermined. From germline, CDR1 is MNHEY and CDR2 SVGEGT. With 5 bases removed from V and 5 bases from J, the gap between germline ends came to 15 bases. The CDR3 is 15 amino acids. Written as DNA, the CDR3 is TGTGCCAGCAGTCGACTAACGGGTCGGAATGAAAAACTGTTTTTT. This gives the protein CASSRLTGRNEKLFF.

The chain carries TRBV7-2 and TRBJ1-1; D perhaps matches TRBD1 (6 bases). V was trimmed by 3 bases and J by 1 base, leaving 12 bases between them. This CDR3 is built from 15 residues. Germline lookup yields CDR1 SGHTA and CDR2 FQGNSA. The CDR3 protein is CASSFYLDRNTEAFF. CDR3 nucleotide sequence: TGTGCCAGCAGCTTCTACCTGGACAGGAACACTGAAGCTTTCTTT. The complete variable domain, with remaining parts taken from reference TRBV7-2 and TRBJ1-1, reads GAGVSQSPSNKVTEKGKDVELRCDPISGHTALYWYRQSLGQGLEFLIYFQGNSAPDKSGLPSDRFSAERTGGSVSTLTIQRTQQEDSAVYLCASSFYLDRNTEAFFGQGTRLTVV.

The CDR3 nucleotides are TGTGCCAGCAGCTTGGGACCGGCCCTAGCGGGAGGTTTTACGCAGTATTTT. This codes for CASSLGPALAGGFTQYF. This chain links TRBV5-6 with TRBJ2-3, with 11 bases aligning to TRBD2. The CDR3 extends over 17 amino acids. CDR1 SGHDT and CDR2 YYEEEE come from the germline V gene. The junction had 11 bases not matched to a gene; V was cut back by 0 bases and J by 8 bases.

The chain joins TRBV7-9 to TRBJ1-4; D gene ambiguous. Trimming pared 4 bases from V and 5 bases from J, leaving 5 bases between. Germline CDR1 reads SEHNR; CDR2 reads FQNEAQ (reference sequence). CDR3 length: 12 residues. CDR3 DNA: TGTGCCAGCAGCTCACAAAATGAAAAACTGTTTTTT. This encodes CASSSQNEKLFF.

The CDR3 coding sequence is TGTGCCAGCAGCTACTTACAGGGGGCACCCTACGAGCAGTACTTC. This codes for CASSYLQGAPYEQYF. The chain couples TRBV11-2 to TRBJ2-7; TRBD1 matches at 9 bases. With V trimmed by 4 bases and J by 2 bases, 6 bases remained unmatched. CDR1 is SGHAT and CDR2 is FQNNGV in the germline V gene. The CDR3 is 15 residues long.

The chain uses TRBV18 and TRBJ2-7, with 10 bases lining up with TRBD2. Germline loops: CDR1 KGHSH, CDR2 LQKENI. This CDR3 is built from 16 residues. Trimming took 6 bases from V and 3 from J; bases not matched to a gene: 11. CDR3 DNA: TGTGCCAGCTCCCGAATGGTTCGGACTAGCGGCTACGAGCAGTACTTC. Translation: CASSRMVRTSGYEQYF.

The chain links TRBV7-8 to TRBJ2-3; tentatively, D is TRBD1 or TRBD2 (5 bases each). V was cut by 5 bases and J by 6 bases, with 15 bases left in between. CDR1 is SGHVS and CDR2 is FQNEAQ in the germline V gene. This CDR3 spans 14 amino acids. This chain's CDR3 is CASSLVRGDDTQYF. CDR3 coding DNA: TGTGCCAGCAGCCTGGTGAGGGGAGATGATACGCAGTATTTT.